The sequence of this TCR beta chain was determined in a study of T cell clonotyping in hematopoietic cell transplantation. Overall study findings and caveats: Broader posttransplant TCR repertoire diversity was predicted by graft donor and pretransplant recipient Inverse Simpson Index values.

Clones were read by immunoSEQ multiplex PCR, and TCRdb kept only the in-frame ones, dropping some. This sample has about 4,800 clones, with about 95% found just once. On this clone: Its antigen is as yet unknown.

This CDR3 has 13 amino acids. Trimming cost V 3 bases and J 3 bases, with 11 bases left between them. CDR1 is GTSNPN and CDR2 is SVGIG in the germline V gene (reference sequence). This sample comprised PBMCs, obtained 180 days after allogeneic stem cell transplant. This clonotype was obtained from a male patient between 55 and 70 years old who had an allogeneic stem cell transplant from a related donor, so the T cells may come from the graft donor. Some clones in this sample may be carry-over from other donors' samples. This chain uses TRBV30 with TRBJ1-1, with no clear D. CDR3 loop: CAWRAGYHTEAFF. The CDR3, as DNA: TGTGCCTGGAGGGCCGGGTACCACACTGAAGCTTTCTTT.